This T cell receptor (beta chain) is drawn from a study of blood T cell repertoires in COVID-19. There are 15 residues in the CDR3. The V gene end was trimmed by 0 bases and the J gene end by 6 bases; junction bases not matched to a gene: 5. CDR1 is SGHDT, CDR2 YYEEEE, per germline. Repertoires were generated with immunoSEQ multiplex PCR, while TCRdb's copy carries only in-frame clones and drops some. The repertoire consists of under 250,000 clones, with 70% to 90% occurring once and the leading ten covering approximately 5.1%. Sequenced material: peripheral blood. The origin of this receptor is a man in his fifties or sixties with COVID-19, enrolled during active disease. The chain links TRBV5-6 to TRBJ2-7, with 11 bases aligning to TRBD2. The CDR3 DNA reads TGTGCCAGCAGCTTGGTTGGCCTAGCGGGGGGCGAGCAGTACTTC. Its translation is CASSLVGLAGGEQYF. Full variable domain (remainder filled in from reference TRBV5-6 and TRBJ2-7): DAGVTQSPTHLIKTRGQQVTLRCSPKSGHDTVSWYQQALGQGPQFIFQYYEEEERQRGNFPDRFSGHQFPNYSSELNVNALLLGDSALYLCASSLVGLAGGEQYFGPGTRLTVT.